One and the same sample provided the 28 T cell receptor beta chains below, sequenced in a study of blood T cell repertoires in COVID-19. The protocol was immunoSEQ multiplex PCR, while the TCRdb copy is restricted to in-frame clones and leaves out a portion. The sample lists roughly 220,000 clones, more than 85% occurring once. The sequencing input was peripheral blood. Receptor source: a woman between 45 and 60 years old with COVID-19, enrolled during active disease.

CDR3 sequence reads: CASSSRGSGYTF. As DNA, the CDR3 is TGTGCCAGCAGCTCTCGGGGATCGGGCTACACCTTC. The chain links TRBV11-2 to TRBJ1-2; unclear D gene. The germline V gene has CDR1 SGHAT and CDR2 FQNNGV. This CDR3 is built from 12 residues. The ends were cut back, 4 bases at V and 8 bases at J, with 11 bases in the middle.

The chain links TRBV24-1 to TRBJ2-7; 8 bases are shared with TRBD1. This CDR3 spans 14 amino acids. Looked up from germline, CDR1 is KGHDR and CDR2 is SFDVKD. V lost 3 bases, J lost 5 bases, and 5 bases stayed unmatched. The CDR3 DNA reads TGTGCCACCAGTGATCGACAGGGGCTCAACGAGCAGTACGTC. Residues: CATSDRQGLNEQYV.

DNA of the CDR3: TGTGCCAGCGGATCTGTGGAGACTAGTCGGTACGAGCAGTACTTC. This sequence encodes CASGSVETSRYEQYF. This chain links TRBV7-8 with TRBJ2-7; tentatively, D is TRBD2 (6 bases). Germline V gene sequence: CDR1 SGHVS, CDR2 FQNEAQ. The V gene lost 8 bases and the J gene lost 4 bases, with 21 bases spanning the gap. CDR3 length equals 15 residues.

The rearrangement uses TRBV7-6 and TRBJ2-7, with 11 bases aligning to TRBD2. CDR1 and CDR2 (germline): SGHVS, FNYEAQ. V was clipped by 0 bases and J by 5 bases; unmatched bases: 3. The CDR3 covers 15 residues. The CDR3 DNA follows: TGTGCCAGCAGCTTAGCTCAACTAGCGGGGGACGAGCAGTACTTC. It translates to CASSLAQLAGDEQYF.

This clone was picked up one time. The chain combines TRBV2 with TRBJ2-5; 11 bases match TRBD2. V shed 1 base and J 0 bases; nucleotides not matched to a gene: 1. This CDR3 region has 16 residues. Looked up from germline, CDR1 is SNHLY and CDR2 is FYNNEI. In nucleotides, the CDR3 is TGTGCCAGCAGTGAAGAGACTAGCGGGGACCAAGAGACCCAGTACTTC. Translated: CASSEETSGDQETQYF.

The J gene is TRBJ1-6, the V gene TRBV7-8; 9 bases are shared with TRBD1. Germline V gene sequence: CDR1 SGHVS, CDR2 FQNEAQ. The CDR3 length is 16 residues. J was trimmed by 4 bases and V by 5 bases; bases with no gene match: 6. The CDR3 loop is CASSPRDRAYNSPLHF. The DNA of the CDR3 is TGTGCCAGCAGCCCCAGGGACAGGGCTTATAATTCACCCCTCCACTTT. Filled out from reference TRBV7-8 and TRBJ1-6, the complete variable domain reads GAGVSQSPRYKVAKRGQDVALRCDPISGHVSLFWYQQALGQGPEFLTYFQNEAQLDKSGLPSDRFFAERPEGSVSTLKIQRTQQEDSAVYLCASSPRDRAYNSPLHFGNGTRLTVT.

The chain uses TRBV9 and TRBJ2-7; 9 bases match TRBD1. The CDR3 contains 16 residues. Trimming cost V 0 bases and J 1 base; bases outside gene matches: 5. Germline values: CDR1 SGDLS, CDR2 YYNGEE. CDR3 in DNA: TGTGCCAGCAGCGTAGATCCGACAGGGGGTTCCTACGAGCAGTACTTC. Protein product: CASSVDPTGGSYEQYF.

This chain uses TRBV5-4 with TRBJ1-2, with a tentative D call TRBD1 (5 bases). The V end lost 1 base, the J end lost 0 bases, and 10 bases lay between the germline ends. The CDR3 covers 15 residues. The germline V gene has CDR1 SGHNT and CDR2 YYREEE (reference sequence). The CDR3 region has the DNA TGTGCCAGCAGCTTGTTTGACAGATCTAACTATGGCTACACCTTC. It is translated as CASSLFDRSNYGYTF.

This chain connects TRBV6-5 to TRBJ1-2; weak D call: TRBD1 (5 bases). Trimming cost V 1 base and J 4 bases, with 7 bases left between them. Germline values: CDR1 MNHEY, CDR2 SVGAGI. This CDR3 is 13 amino acids long. The CDR3 region has the DNA TGTGCCAGCAGTTACTGGCAGGGCTATGGCTACACCTTC. It codes for CASSYWQGYGYTF.

This clone was picked up one time. This rearrangement joins TRBV6-5 to TRBJ2-7; 7 nucleotides line up with TRBD1. The CDR3 totals 14 residues. Looked up from germline, CDR1 is MNHEY and CDR2 is SVGAGI. The V segment lost 6 bases and the J segment 4 bases; nucleotides outside the gene matches: 9. CDR3 sequence: CASSLDRSRYEQYV. The CDR3 bases are TGTGCCAGCAGCTTGGACAGGAGCCGATACGAGCAGTACGTC.

This CDR3 is CAWSVLGQGGSPLHF. The DNA for the CDR3 is TGTGCCTGGAGTGTACTAGGACAGGGTGGTTCACCCCTCCACTTT. The chain has TRBV30 and TRBJ1-6; 8 bases match TRBD1. The junction had 7 bases not matched to a gene; V was cut back by 0 bases and J by 9 bases. This CDR3 is 15 amino acids long. Germline V gives CDR1 GTSNPN, CDR2 SVGIG (reference sequence).

The chain's CDR3 is CASSFGSSTDTQYF. The DNA of the CDR3 is TGTGCCAGCAGTTTTGGTAGTAGCACAGATACGCAGTATTTT. The V call is TRBV27, the J call TRBJ2-3; the D is unclear. Trimming pared 3 bases from V and 0 bases from J, leaving 7 bases between. Germline loops: CDR1 MNHEY, CDR2 SMNVEV (reference sequence). This CDR3 is built from 14 residues.

The V gene is TRBV19, the J gene TRBJ1-6; TRBD1 agrees at 7 bases. The germline V gene has CDR1 LNHDA and CDR2 SQIVND (reference sequence). The CDR3 contains 14 residues. J lost 6 bases, V lost 3 bases, and 2 bases had no gene match. CDR3 in DNA: TGTGCCAGTAGTATGACAGGGTCTAATTCACCCCTCCACTTT. Amino acid sequence: CASSMTGSNSPLHF.

The rearrangement joins TRBV9 to TRBJ1-3; tentative D call: TRBD1 (6 bases). Per the germline V gene, CDR1 is SGDLS and CDR2 is YYNGEE. The CDR3 consists of 15 residues. V was cut by 2 bases and J by 0 bases, with 9 bases left in between. CDR3 amino acids: CASSVWGHSGNTIYF. The DNA for the CDR3 is TGTGCCAGCAGCGTTTGGGGGCACTCTGGAAACACCATATATTTT.

This rearrangement joins TRBV15 to TRBJ2-7, with D unresolved. Germline lookup yields CDR1 LNHNV and CDR2 YYDKDF (reference sequence). The CDR3 consists of 15 residues. The V gene lost 6 bases and the J gene lost 2 bases, with 17 bases spanning the gap. The CDR3 loop reads CATSQPPRPPYEQYF. CDR3 sequence (DNA): TGTGCCACCAGTCAGCCGCCTAGGCCCCCCTACGAGCAGTACTTC.

This clone occurred a few times. J is TRBJ2-7 and V is TRBV4-1; 14 bases align to TRBD2. CDR1 is MGHRA, CDR2 YSYEKL, per germline. The CDR3 has 15 residues. After removal of 4 bases from V and 4 bases from J, the junction contained 3 bases not matched to a gene. Here the CDR3 DNA reads TGCGCCAGCAGCCCTGGGACTAGCGGGGGTTACGAGCAGTACTTC. Encoded protein: CASSPGTSGGYEQYF.

V gene TRBV29-1 combines with J gene TRBJ2-2; D is perhaps TRBD1 (7 bases). Germline-derived CDR1 and CDR2 are SQVTM and ANQGSEA. V dropped 4 bases and J dropped 7 bases, with 16 bases sitting between them. The CDR3 is made up of 14 amino acids. The CDR3 bases are TGCAGCGTTGCCCCCAGGGGGGCCGGCGGGGAGCTGTTTTTT. Protein product: CSVAPRGAGGELFF.

This clone was recorded once. The chain employs TRBV19 and TRBJ1-2; TRBD1 agrees at 9 bases. Trimming took 7 bases from V and 7 from J; bases not matched to a gene: 4. The CDR3 is 12 residues long. Germline CDR1 is LNHDA and CDR2 is SQIVND (reference sequence). As DNA, the CDR3 is TGTGCCAGTAAAAGGACAGGGGCTGGCTACACCTTC. Its translation: CASKRTGAGYTF.

This chain uses TRBV6-2 or TRBV6-3 with TRBJ1-2, with TRBD1 matching over 10 bases. The V segment lost 3 bases and the J segment 11 bases; nucleotides outside the gene matches: 12. This CDR3 region has 15 residues. Germline loops: CDR1 MNHEY, CDR2 SVGEGT. This CDR3 is CASSYPAGQGYQYTF. CDR3 in DNA: TGTGCCAGCAGTTATCCGGCGGGACAGGGGTATCAGTACACCTTC.

In this sample, this clone turned up a few times. V usage is TRBV3-1 (or the pseudogene TRBV3-2) and J usage is TRBJ2-1; D unclear. Trimming pared 5 bases from V and 5 bases from J, leaving 10 bases between. The CDR3 sequence is 13 residues long. Germline CDR1 reads LGHDT; CDR2 reads YNNKEL (reference sequence). The CDR3 DNA reads as TGTGCCAGCAGCTCAATCCCCCACAATGAGCAGTTCTTC. Protein product: CASSSIPHNEQFF.

The chain is built from TRBV10-1 and TRBJ2-7, with 7 bases lining up with TRBD1. The CDR3 contains 13 residues. Germline CDR1 is WNHNN and CDR2 is SYGVQD (reference sequence). V gave up 9 bases and J gave up 2 bases; unmatched junction bases: 7. The CDR3 loop reads CASRGGRTYEQYV. In DNA form, the CDR3 reads TGCGCCAGTCGAGGGGGCCGCACCTACGAGCAGTACGTC.

The chain has TRBV24-1 and TRBJ1-2; 11 positions agree with TRBD1. CDR1 and CDR2 (germline): KGHDR, SFDVKD. With V trimmed by 5 bases and J by 4 bases, 11 bases remained unmatched. The CDR3 runs to 17 residues. Here the CDR3 reads CATSGRTGGPTSYGYTF. CDR3 bases: TGTGCCACCAGTGGCCGGACAGGGGGCCCTACCAGCTATGGCTACACCTTC.

The chain joins TRBV3-1 (or the pseudogene TRBV3-2) to TRBJ2-7; TRBD2 aligns across 8 bases. Looked up from germline, CDR1 is LGHDT and CDR2 is YNNKEL (reference sequence). Trimming removed 2 bases from V and 2 bases from J; junction bases left unmatched: 11. There are 17 residues in the CDR3. The CDR3 DNA is TGTGCCAGCAGCCAACCAGGACTAGCCGGGAAACCCTACGAGCAGTACTTC. It specifies CASSQPGLAGKPYEQYF.

A word on this clone: In the same sample, other DNA sequences code for this CDR3. The chain links TRBV7-3 to TRBJ2-2; weak D call: TRBD1 (6 bases). With 5 bases removed from V and 8 bases from J, the gap between germline ends came to 15 bases. CDR1 and CDR2 (germline): SGHTA, FQGTGA. The CDR3 runs 14 residues. CDR3 protein: CASSDHNTGGELFF. DNA of the CDR3: TGTGCCAGCAGCGACCACAATACAGGGGGGGAGCTGTTTTTT.

Worth noting for this clone: The sample contains more than one DNA sequence encoding this CDR3. The CDR3 here is CASSLGGGGLYEQYF. CDR3 DNA sequence: TGTGCCAGCAGCTTAGGCGGGGGCGGCCTTTACGAGCAGTACTTC. The V gene is TRBV11-3, the J gene TRBJ2-7; D is perhaps TRBD2 (7 bases). V lost 1 base and J 4 bases, leaving 14 bases between the germline ends. The germline gives CDR1 SGHNT, CDR2 YENEEA. CDR3 size: 15 residues.

The V and J genes are TRBV30 and TRBJ1-1, with 7 bases aligning to TRBD1. Per the germline V gene, CDR1 is GTSNPN and CDR2 is SVGIG (reference sequence). CDR3 length equals 13 residues. The V and J ends lost 3 bases and 10 bases, in that order; junction bases with no gene match: 11. CDR3 nucleotides: TGTGCCTGGAGACCAGGGGGGAGTGGGGCAGCTTTCTTT. It codes for CAWRPGGSGAAFF.

The chain employs TRBV28 and TRBJ2-3; maybe TRBD2 (6 bases). V lost 4 bases and J 7 bases, leaving 18 bases between the germline ends. The CDR3 totals 15 residues. Germline values: CDR1 MDHEN, CDR2 SYDVKM. CDR3 nucleotides: TGTGCCAGCAGTTCCACCCGGGACTCAAGTTATACGCAGTATTTT. Its translation is CASSSTRDSSYTQYF.

This chain links TRBV6-6 with TRBJ2-3; 10 bases map to TRBD2. The CDR3 runs to 14 residues. The germline V gene encodes CDR1 MNHNY and CDR2 SVGAGI (reference sequence). The V gene end was trimmed by 8 bases and the J gene end by 3 bases; junction bases not matched to a gene: 5. Here the CDR3 DNA reads TGTGCCAGCGGAGAGCGGGGGGGGACAGATACGCAGTATTTT. Amino acids: CASGERGGTDTQYF.